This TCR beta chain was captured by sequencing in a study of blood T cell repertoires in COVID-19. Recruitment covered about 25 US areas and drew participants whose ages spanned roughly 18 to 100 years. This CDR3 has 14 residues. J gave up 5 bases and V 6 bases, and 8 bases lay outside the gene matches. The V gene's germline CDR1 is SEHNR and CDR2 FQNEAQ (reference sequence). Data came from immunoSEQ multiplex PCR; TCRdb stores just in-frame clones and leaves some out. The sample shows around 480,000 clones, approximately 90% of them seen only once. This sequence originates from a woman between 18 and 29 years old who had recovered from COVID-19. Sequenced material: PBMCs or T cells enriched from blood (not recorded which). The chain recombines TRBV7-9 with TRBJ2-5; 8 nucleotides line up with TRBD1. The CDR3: CASRPGQGGETQYF. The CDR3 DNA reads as TGTGCCAGCAGACCTGGACAGGGTGGTGAGACCCAGTACTTC.